What follows are 8 T cell receptor beta chains derived from one specimen sequenced in a study of blood T cell repertoires in COVID-19. Profiling relied on immunoSEQ multiplex PCR, and the TCRdb table lists in-frame clones only, not all of them. The top ten clones hold about 13% of a sample with around 60,000 clones, 90% of them seen once. The sample comprised peripheral blood. Receptors were obtained from a man in his fifties or sixties with active COVID-19.

The chain links TRBV19 to TRBJ1-1; D unresolved. Trimming removed 5 bases at V and 2 bases at J, with 9 bases between. The germline V gene has CDR1 LNHDA and CDR2 SQIVND (reference sequence). This CDR3 region has 13 residues. The CDR3 DNA reads TGTGCCAGTAGTGTCGTCCCTAACACTGAAGCTTTCTTT. As protein: CASSVVPNTEAFF.

The chain carries TRBV6-2 or TRBV6-3 and TRBJ2-7, with 8 bases lining up with TRBD2. From germline, CDR1 is MNHEY and CDR2 SVGEGT. The V gene end was trimmed by 6 bases and the J gene end by 12 bases; junction bases not matched to a gene: 16. The CDR3 is 14 amino acids. CDR3 bases: TGTGCCAGCAGCGCCGGGACTAGTCCCTCTCGCAGGTACTTC. Amino acids: CASSAGTSPSRRYF.

The genes are TRBV11-1 and TRBJ2-3; TRBD2 matches 13 bases. With 5 bases clipped from V and 4 bases from J, the junction kept 3 bases outside the gene matches. The CDR3 extends over 15 amino acids. Germline V gene lookup returns CDR1 SGHAT and CDR2 FQDESV (reference sequence). CDR3 in amino acids: CASSQLAGGPDTQYF. DNA for the CDR3: TGTGCCAGCAGCCAACTAGCGGGAGGGCCAGATACGCAGTATTTT.

J is TRBJ2-3 and V is TRBV7-9, with 12 bases lining up with TRBD2. J was trimmed by 0 bases and V by 7 bases; bases with no gene match: 17. In germline, CDR1 is SEHNR, CDR2 FQNEAQ (reference sequence). There are 20 residues in the CDR3. The CDR3 coding sequence is TGTGCCAGCACCCATAAGGTGGTCCTAGCGGGGGGGCAGAGCACAGATACGCAGTATTTT. This gives the protein CASTHKVVLAGGQSTDTQYF.

This rearrangement joins TRBV2 to TRBJ2-2, with no clear D. CDR3 size: 14 residues. The germline gives CDR1 SNHLY, CDR2 FYNNEI. Trimming removed 1 base at V and 6 bases at J, with 9 bases between. The CDR3 loop reads CASSEVGRAGELFF. The CDR3 DNA reads TGTGCCAGCAGTGAAGTTGGGCGAGCCGGGGAGCTGTTTTTT.

The V call is TRBV6-5, the J call TRBJ2-1, with 10 positions matching TRBD2. Germline lookup yields CDR1 MNHEY and CDR2 SVGAGI. J gave up 4 bases and V 10 bases, and 7 bases lay outside the gene matches. The CDR3 contains 14 residues. Written as DNA, the CDR3 is TGTGCCACCTTGGAACTAGCGGGATACAATGAGCAGTTCTTC. Translated, it gives CATLELAGYNEQFF.

J is TRBJ2-7 and V is TRBV9; D gene uncertain. Per the germline V gene, CDR1 is SGDLS and CDR2 is YYNGEE. CDR3 length: 15 amino acids. The V gene lost 0 bases and the J gene lost 0 bases, with 10 bases spanning the gap. The CDR3 sequence is CASSVGAGFSYEQYF. The CDR3 DNA reads TGTGCCAGCAGCGTAGGGGCAGGCTTCTCCTACGAGCAGTACTTC.

The chain joins TRBV7-6 to TRBJ2-2; D is perhaps TRBD1 (5 bases). The V and J ends lost 3 bases and 5 bases respectively, with 13 bases between them. This CDR3 is built from 15 residues. The V gene's germline CDR1 is SGHVS and CDR2 FNYEAQ. The CDR3 region is CASSFEGRVTGELFF. CDR3 in DNA: TGTGCCAGCAGCTTCGAAGGCAGGGTGACCGGGGAGCTGTTTTTT.